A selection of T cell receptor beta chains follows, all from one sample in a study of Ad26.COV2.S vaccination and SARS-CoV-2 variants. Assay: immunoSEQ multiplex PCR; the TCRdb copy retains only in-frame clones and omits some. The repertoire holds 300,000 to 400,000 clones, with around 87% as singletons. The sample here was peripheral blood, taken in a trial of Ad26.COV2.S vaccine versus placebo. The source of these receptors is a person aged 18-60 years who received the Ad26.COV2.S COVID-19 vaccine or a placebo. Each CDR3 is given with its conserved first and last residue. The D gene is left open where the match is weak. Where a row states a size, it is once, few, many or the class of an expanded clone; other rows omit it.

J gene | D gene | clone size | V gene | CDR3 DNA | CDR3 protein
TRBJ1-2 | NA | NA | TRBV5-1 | TGCGCCAGCAGCGAAGCCGATCTTGGCTACACCTTC | CASSEADLGYTF
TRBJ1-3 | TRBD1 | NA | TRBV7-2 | TGTGCCAGCAGCCGTACAGGGGTTAATGGAAACACCATATATTTT | CASSRTGVNGNTIYF
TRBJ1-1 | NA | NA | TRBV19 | TGTGCCAGTAGTATACTCCTCAGGGCTGAAGCTTTCTTT | CASSILLRAEAFF
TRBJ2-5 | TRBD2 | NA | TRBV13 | TGTGCCAGCAGCCCACCAGCGGGGGGGATACAAGAGACCCAGTACTTC | CASSPPAGGIQETQYF
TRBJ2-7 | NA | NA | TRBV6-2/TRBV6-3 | TGTGCCAGCAGTCCCAAGCGGGCCTCCTACGAGCAGTACTTC | CASSPKRASYEQYF
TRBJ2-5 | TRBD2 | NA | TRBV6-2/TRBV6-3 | TGTGCCAGCAGCCGACTAGCGGGGTCCCTGGGGGAGACCCAGTACTTC | CASSRLAGSLGETQYF
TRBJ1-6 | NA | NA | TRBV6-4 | TGTGCCAGCAGTGATCAGGCAGGTTCACCCCTCCACTTT | CASSDQAGSPLHF
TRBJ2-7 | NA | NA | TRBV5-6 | TGTGCCAGCAGCCAGGACAAGGGGGCCTACGAGCAGTACTTC | CASSQDKGAYEQYF
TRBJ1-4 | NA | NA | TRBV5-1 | TGCGCCAGCAGCTTGGACGGAATTAATGAAAAACTGTTTTTT | CASSLDGINEKLFF
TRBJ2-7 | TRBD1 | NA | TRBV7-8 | TGTGCCAGCAGCTTAGGGGACAGAAAATACGAGCAGTACTTC | CASSLGDRKYEQYF
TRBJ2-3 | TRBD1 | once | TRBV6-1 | TGTGCCAGCAGTGAAGGGACAGGGAGTATAGCGCAGTATTTT | CASSEGTGSIAQYF
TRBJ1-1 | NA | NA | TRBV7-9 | TGTGCCAGCAGCTTAGCCACTGAAGCTTTCTTT | CASSLATEAFF
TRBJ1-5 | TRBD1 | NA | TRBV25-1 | TGTGCCAGCAGTGACCCAGGGGGCCGGCCCCAGCATTTT | CASSDPGGRPQHF
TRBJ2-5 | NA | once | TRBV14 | TGTGCCAGCAGCCAAGAGGTGACTAGTGGGACCCAGTACTTC | CASSQEVTSGTQYF
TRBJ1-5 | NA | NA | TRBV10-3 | TGTGCCATCAGTGAGTCTAGGGGTCAGCCCCAGCATTTT | CAISESRGQPQHF
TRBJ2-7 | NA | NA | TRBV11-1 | TGTGCCAGCAGCTTCCCAGCCGCAACCTACGAGCAGTACTTC | CASSFPAATYEQYF
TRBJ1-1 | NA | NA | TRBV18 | TGTGCCAGCTCACCCAGTAATATGAACACTGAAGCTTTCTTT | CASSPSNMNTEAFF
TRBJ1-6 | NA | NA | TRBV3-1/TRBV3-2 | TGTGCCAGCAGTAAGATCCAACTTAATTCACCCCTCCACTTT | CASSKIQLNSPLHF
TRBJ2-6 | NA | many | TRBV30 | TGTGCCTGGAGCTCTGGGGCCAACGTCCTGACTTTC | CAWSSGANVLTF
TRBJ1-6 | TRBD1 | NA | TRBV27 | TGTGCCAGCAATAACAGGGGGAATTCACCCCTCCACTTT | CASNNRGNSPLHF
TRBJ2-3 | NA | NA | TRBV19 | TGTGCCAGTAGTCTCGGTCCGCAAGATACGCAGTATTTT | CASSLGPQDTQYF
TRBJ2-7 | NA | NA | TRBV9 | TGTGCCAGCAGCGTAAGTCAGACGTTGGGCGAGCAGTACTTC | CASSVSQTLGEQYF
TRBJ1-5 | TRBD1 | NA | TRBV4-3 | TGCGCCAGCAGCCTGGACCAGACAGGGGATCAGCCCCAGCATTTT | CASSLDQTGDQPQHF
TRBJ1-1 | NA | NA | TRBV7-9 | TGTGCCAGCAGTTGGGATTTGAACACTGAAGCTTTCTTT | CASSWDLNTEAFF
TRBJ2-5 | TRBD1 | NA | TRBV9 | TGTGCCAGCAGCGTAGTAGACGGGACAGGGGACCAAGAGACCCAGTACTTC | CASSVVDGTGDQETQYF
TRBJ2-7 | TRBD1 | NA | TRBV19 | TGTGCCAGTAGTATAGCGGGACAGAACCTCGGGGCCTACGAGCAGTACTTC | CASSIAGQNLGAYEQYF
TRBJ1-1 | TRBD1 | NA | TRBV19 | TGTGCCAGTACCAGGGACAGGCCACGAACAGCTTTCTTT | CASTRDRPRTAFF
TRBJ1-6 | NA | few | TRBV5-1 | TGCGCCAGCAGCTTGGAACAGAGCTCCTATAATTCACCCCTCCACTTT | CASSLEQSSYNSPLHF
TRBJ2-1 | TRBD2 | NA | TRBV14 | TGTGCCAGCAGCCTACGCCTCGGGGGAGGGAGCTCCTACAATGAGCAGTTCTTC | CASSLRLGGGSSYNEQFF
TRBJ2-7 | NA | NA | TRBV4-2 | TGTGCCAGCAGCCAACATTCCGGGACCTCCTACGAGCAGTACTTC | CASSQHSGTSYEQYF
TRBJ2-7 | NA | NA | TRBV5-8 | TGTGCCAGCAGCTTGGGGGGTTTCGAGCAGTACTTC | CASSLGGFEQYF
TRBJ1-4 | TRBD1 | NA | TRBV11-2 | TGTGCCAGCAGCTTAAATAATTGGGACAGGGCCCGGACTAATGAAAAACTGTTTTTT | CASSLNNWDRARTNEKLFF
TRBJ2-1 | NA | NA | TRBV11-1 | TGTGCCAGCAGCCCTCGACAGGGAGGTGACAATGAGCAGTTCTTC | CASSPRQGGDNEQFF
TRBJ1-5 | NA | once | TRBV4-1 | TGCGCCAGCAGCTATGGAGCACATTTAGAGCCCCAGCATTTT | CASSYGAHLEPQHF
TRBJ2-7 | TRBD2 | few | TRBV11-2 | TGTGCCAGCAGCTTCGGGGGGTCCGCCTACGAGCAGTACTTC | CASSFGGSAYEQYF
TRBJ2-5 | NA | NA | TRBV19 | TGTGCCAGTAGTTCGCGCCTTTCAGAGACCCAGTACTTC | CASSSRLSETQYF
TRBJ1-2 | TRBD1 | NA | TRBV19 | TGTGCCAGTAGTAGACAGGGGGCGCGGGATGGCTACACCTTC | CASSRQGARDGYTF
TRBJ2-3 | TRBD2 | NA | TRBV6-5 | TGTGCCAGCAGTCCTAGCGGGGTTAGCACAGATACGCAGTATTTT | CASSPSGVSTDTQYF
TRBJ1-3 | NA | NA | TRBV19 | TGTGCCAGTAGTATAGGTGGGGGCGGCACGTCTGGAAACACCATATATTTT | CASSIGGGGTSGNTIYF
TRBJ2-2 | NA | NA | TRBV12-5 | TGTGCTAGTGGTTTGGGGTCGGGAAACACCGGGGAGCTGTTTTTT | CASGLGSGNTGELFF
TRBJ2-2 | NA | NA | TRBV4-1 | TGCGCCAGCAGCCCGCTCCGGGGGCAGGAGCCGATTATAGGAAAGCTGTTTTTT | CASSPLRGQEPIIGKLFF
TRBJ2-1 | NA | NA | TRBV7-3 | TGTGCCAGCAGCTTAAAGAGGACGGGTGAGCAGTTCTTC | CASSLKRTGEQFF
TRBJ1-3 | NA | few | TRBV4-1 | TGCGCCAGCAGCCAAGAGGGCAGAGGAAACACCATATATTTT | CASSQEGRGNTIYF
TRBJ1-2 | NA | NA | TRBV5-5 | TGTGCCAGCAGCCCGGACAGCCCCTATGGCTACACCTTC | CASSPDSPYGYTF
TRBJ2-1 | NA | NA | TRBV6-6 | TGTGCCAGCAGCCCCGCGAGGGCCTACAATGAGCAGTTCTTC | CASSPARAYNEQFF